These 26 T cell receptor beta chains came from one sample sequenced in a study of identical twins. TCRdb reprocessed the 5' RACE reads with MiXCR, giving one entry per CDR3 protein. Altogether over 500,000 distinct CDR3 sequences are present, approximately 22% being singletons, with the ten largest covering about 0.91%. This same sample was also part of a study on T cells expressing NK-cell markers.

Sequencing input: CD4+ T cells sorted from blood. The source is a young woman in good health.

V gene TRBV7-8 combines with J gene TRBJ2-7; a possible D gene is TRBD1 (6 bases). Germline V gene lookup returns CDR1 SGHVS and CDR2 FQNEAQ. Trimming removed 4 bases from V and 2 bases from J, with 12 bases in between. The length of the CDR3 is 14 residues. This CDR3 reads CASSSLTGTYEQYF. CDR3 nucleotide sequence: TGTGCCAGCAGCTCCTTAACAGGGACCTACGAGCAGTACTTC.

V usage is TRBV9 and J usage is TRBJ2-7; 7 bases fit TRBD2. Germline lookup yields CDR1 SGDLS and CDR2 YYNGEE. CDR3 length equals 17 residues. Unmatched junction bases numbered 15, after V lost 3 bases and J lost 3 bases. This CDR3 is CASSANARLAGGYEQYF. The CDR3 DNA reads TGTGCCAGCAGCGCCAATGCGAGACTAGCCGGGGGCTACGAGCAGTACTTC.

The chain recombines TRBV7-9 with TRBJ1-2, with D possibly matching TRBD1 (6 bases). CDR3 length: 13 residues. V lost 5 bases to trimming and J lost 7 bases, with 14 bases between them. Germline V gene lookup returns CDR1 SEHNR and CDR2 FQNEAQ (reference sequence). The CDR3 region has the DNA TGTGCCAGCAGCCTTCAGGAAGGGGGTGGCTACACCTTC. It yields the protein CASSLQEGGGYTF.

The V call is TRBV5-1, the J call TRBJ2-3; D remains ambiguous. V lost 2 bases and J 0 bases, leaving 10 bases between the germline ends. This CDR3 contains 15 residues. Germline V gives CDR1 SGHRS, CDR2 YFSETQ. The CDR3 loop reads CASSLQSGSTDTQYF. CDR3 in DNA: TGCGCCAGCAGCTTACAGTCCGGGAGCACAGATACGCAGTATTTT.

This clonotype was detected many times. The chain recombines TRBV20-1 with TRBJ2-7, with D unclear. V lost 5 bases to trimming and J lost 2 bases, with 10 bases between them. This CDR3 spans 12 amino acids. Germline CDR1 and CDR2: DFQATT and SNEGSKA (reference sequence). The CDR3 DNA follows: TGCAGTGCTCCGGACCAAACCTACGAGCAGTACTTC. Residues: CSAPDQTYEQYF.

V usage is TRBV11-3 and J usage is TRBJ1-2; tentative D call: TRBD1 (6 bases). This CDR3 is built from 13 residues. In germline, CDR1 is SGHNT, CDR2 YENEEA. Trimming left V 4 bases short and J 4 bases short, with 10 bases between. CDR3 sequence: CASSSEGVYGYTF. The CDR3 coding sequence is TGTGCCAGCAGCTCCGAGGGGGTCTATGGCTACACCTTC.

A few counts support this clonotype. Mismatch with germline at one junction end may stem from a read error. V usage is TRBV20-1 and J usage is TRBJ2-7, with TRBD1 matching over 8 bases. CDR3 length: 11 amino acids. Germline CDR1 is DFQATT and CDR2 is SNEGSKA (reference sequence). CDR3 DNA: TGCAGTGCTAGATCGCCGGGACAGGCGGTGTTC. The encoded protein is CSARSPGQAVF.

This clonotype was counted ten times or more. The V and J genes are TRBV12-3 or TRBV12-4 and TRBJ1-1; TRBD1 matches at 7 bases. V was clipped by 3 bases and J by 7 bases; unmatched bases: 5. The CDR3 extends over 13 amino acids. DNA for the CDR3: TGTGCCAGCAGTTTGCAGGGGGTGGGTGAAGCTTTCTTT. It translates to CASSLQGVGEAFF.

The V and J genes are TRBV5-5 and TRBJ2-3; TRBD1 is a possible D gene (5 bases). The ends were cut back, 2 bases at V and 7 bases at J, with 14 bases in the middle. From germline, CDR1 is SGHKS and CDR2 YYEKEE (reference sequence). The CDR3 length is 14 residues. CDR3 sequence: CASSFTPLDNTQYF. The CDR3 DNA reads as TGTGCCAGCAGCTTCACACCCCTGGACAATACGCAGTATTTT.

The sample holds a few counts of this clonotype. The chain is built from TRBV7-3 and TRBJ2-7; 9 nucleotides line up with TRBD2. This CDR3 comprises 15 residues. V lost 1 base, J lost 5 bases, and 6 bases stayed unmatched. Germline values: CDR1 SGHTA, CDR2 FQGTGA. The CDR3 DNA sequence: TGTGCCAGCAGCTTAATCGCGGGGGGGCCCCACGAGCAGTACTTC. Amino acid sequence: CASSLIAGGPHEQYF. The variable domain in full, completed from reference TRBV7-3 and TRBJ2-7, reads GAGVSQTPSNKVTEKGKYVELRCDPISGHTALYWYRQSLGQGPEFLIYFQGTGAADDSGLPNDRFFAVRPEGSVSTLKIQRTERGDSAVYLCASSLIAGGPHEQYFGPGTRLTVT.

V usage is TRBV5-4 and J usage is TRBJ2-7, with 8 bases fitting TRBD2. The germline V gene has CDR1 SGHNT and CDR2 YYREEE (reference sequence). V lost 4 bases and J lost 1; bases outside the gene matches: 10. The CDR3 has 16 residues. DNA for the CDR3: TGTGCCAGCAGCCCTGACCTGAGCGGGAGATCCTACGAGCAGTACTTC. Its protein product is CASSPDLSGRSYEQYF.

The chain recombines TRBV6-1 with TRBJ2-7; D is undetermined. The CDR3 has 13 amino acids. Germline V gene data show CDR1 as MNHNS and CDR2 as SASEGT. Trimming stripped 8 bases from V and 2 bases from J, with 13 bases between. CDR3 DNA: TGTGCCAGCTTCGGGCCCCCCGCCTACGAGCAGTACTTC. Its protein is CASFGPPAYEQYF.

This clonotype occurred a few times. The genes are TRBV7-9 and TRBJ2-1; D gene ambiguous. Germline V lookup: CDR1 SEHNR, CDR2 FQNEAQ (reference sequence). This CDR3 comprises 16 residues. Trimming cost V 4 bases and J 0 bases, with 13 bases left between them. The CDR3 DNA reads TGTGCCAGCAGCTCCAACACTCGTAGCTCCTACAATGAGCAGTTCTTC. Amino acid sequence: CASSSNTRSSYNEQFF.

This clonotype has a handful of counts. The chain has TRBV20-1 and TRBJ2-1; 8 bases agree with TRBD1. The V segment lost 5 bases and the J segment 5 bases; nucleotides outside the gene matches: 8. Germline loops: CDR1 DFQATT, CDR2 SNEGSKA (reference sequence). This CDR3 has 14 amino acids. The CDR3 is CSALDRGVHNEQFF. The DNA of the CDR3 is TGCAGTGCTCTCGACAGGGGAGTGCACAATGAGCAGTTCTTC.

CDR3 amino acids: CASSLRTSGNQPQHF. The CDR3 DNA reads as TGTGCCAGCAGTTTAAGGACGTCCGGCAATCAGCCCCAGCATTTT. V gene TRBV12-3 or TRBV12-4 combines with J gene TRBJ1-5; D gene ambiguous. The CDR3 consists of 15 residues. Between the trimmed V and J ends, which lost 2 bases and 2 bases, there was a span of 10 bases.

The gene calls are TRBV20-1 and TRBJ2-3; D might be TRBD1 or TRBD2, each matching 5 bases. Trimming pared 3 bases from V and 5 bases from J, leaving 15 bases between. The CDR3 length is 14 residues. The germline gives CDR1 DFQATT, CDR2 SNEGSKA (reference sequence). The CDR3 nucleotides are TGCAGTGCTAGCCCGGGGCAGGTGGGAGATACGCAGTATTTT. This codes for CSASPGQVGDTQYF.

The chain links TRBV20-1 to TRBJ1-6; 7 positions agree with TRBD1. The germline gives CDR1 DFQATT, CDR2 SNEGSKA (reference sequence). There are 18 residues in the CDR3. The trim removed 6 bases at V and 10 bases at J, leaving 24 bases unmatched. This chain's CDR3 is CSAIATGSRWEGRSPLHF. The CDR3 DNA follows: TGCAGTGCCATAGCGACAGGGTCACGCTGGGAGGGTCGGTCACCCCTCCACTTT.

The V gene is TRBV9, the J gene TRBJ2-3; unclear D gene. CDR3 size: 13 residues. The ends were cut back, 6 bases at V and 2 bases at J, with 10 bases in the middle. Germline V gene lookup returns CDR1 SGDLS and CDR2 YYNGEE. The DNA of the CDR3 is TGTGCCAGCAACAGACCCGACACAGATACGCAGTATTTT. Translating it yields CASNRPDTDTQYF. Full variable domain (rest looked up from reference TRBV9 and TRBJ2-3): DSGVTQTPKHLITATGQRVTLRCSPRSGDLSVYWYQQSLDQGLQFLIQYYNGEERAKGNILERFSAQQFPDLHSELNLSSLELGDSALYFCASNRPDTDTQYFGPGTRLTVL.

This clonotype was detected many times. The V call is TRBV7-2, the J call TRBJ2-7; D possibly corresponds to TRBD2 (5 bases). Germline CDR1 is SGHTA and CDR2 is FQGNSA. Deletions cut 3 bases from V and 0 bases from J, with 12 bases between. The CDR3 extends over 15 amino acids. CDR3 coding DNA: TGTGCCAGCAGCTTGAGGCCTGGGAGCTCCTACGAGCAGTACTTC. Amino acid sequence: CASSLRPGSSYEQYF. Complete variable domain (other parts from reference TRBV7-2 and TRBJ2-7): GAGVSQSPSNKVTEKGKDVELRCDPISGHTALYWYRQSLGQGLEFLIYFQGNSAPDKSGLPSDRFSAERTGGSVSTLTIQRTQQEDSAVYLCASSLRPGSSYEQYFGPGTRLTVT.

V usage is TRBV11-1 and J usage is TRBJ1-2, with TRBD1 matching 8 bases. The CDR3 has 14 amino acids. The V and J ends lost 5 bases and 4 bases, in that order; junction bases with no gene match: 6. Germline V CDR1 and CDR2: SGHAT, FQDESV (reference sequence). Here the CDR3 reads CASSSRDRSYGYTF. In DNA, the CDR3 is TGTGCCAGCAGCAGCCGGGACAGGTCCTATGGCTACACCTTC.

The rearrangement joins TRBV12-3 or TRBV12-4 to TRBJ2-7; 10 bases line up with TRBD1. This CDR3 spans 13 amino acids. The V segment lost 7 bases and the J segment 2 bases; nucleotides outside the gene matches: 2. The CDR3 region is CASMGTGAYEQYF. In DNA form, the CDR3 reads TGTGCCAGCATGGGGACAGGGGCCTACGAGCAGTACTTC.

This clonotype was seen a single time. J is TRBJ2-6 and V is TRBV12-3 or TRBV12-4, with D perhaps matching TRBD1 (6 bases). CDR3 length: 15 amino acids. Deletions cut 6 bases from V and 2 bases from J, with 11 bases between. The CDR3 DNA is TGTGCCAGCAGAGAAACAGGGACTGGGGCCAACGTCCTGACTTTC. Its translation is CASRETGTGANVLTF.

The chain is built from TRBV29-1 and TRBJ2-1; TRBD1 might be the D (5 bases). Germline V gene lookup returns CDR1 SQVTM and CDR2 ANQGSEA. This CDR3 region has 12 residues. The CDR3 coding sequence is TGCAGGGGGCCGGCAAGAGGAAATGAGCAGTTCTTC. Amino acids: CRGPARGNEQFF.

The chain uses TRBV5-1 and TRBJ2-1; a weak D match, TRBD1 (5 bases). The germline V and J ends were trimmed by 4 bases and 5 bases, with 10 bases remaining between them. Germline loops: CDR1 SGHRS, CDR2 YFSETQ. CDR3 length: 13 residues. CDR3 sequence reads: CASSQGTHNEQFF. DNA of the CDR3: TGCGCCAGCAGCCAGGGAACCCACAATGAGCAGTTCTTC.

This clonotype has only a few counts. This sequence joins TRBV5-1 and TRBJ2-7; D is perhaps TRBD1 (5 bases). In germline, CDR1 is SGHRS, CDR2 YFSETQ. The CDR3 runs to 13 residues. Trimming pared 0 bases from V and 8 bases from J, leaving 12 bases between. The CDR3 nucleotides are TGCGCCAGCAGCTTGGAGGGCCCAGGGAAGCAGTACTTC. Amino acid sequence: CASSLEGPGKQYF.

This sequence joins TRBV10-3 and TRBJ1-6; no definite D call. The length of the CDR3 is 13 residues. V shed 2 bases and J shed 8 bases, with 7 bases lying between them. The germline V gene has CDR1 ENHRY and CDR2 SYGVKD. The CDR3 DNA reads as TGTGCCATCAGTGAGCGGGAGGATTCACCCCTCCACTTT. This encodes CAISEREDSPLHF.